This entry lists 13 T cell receptor beta chains sequenced from one sample in a study of shared clonotypes between healthy human individuals. CD8 cells classed as naive were CD45RO-negative and positively selected for CCR7, excluding terminally differentiated effector memory CD45RA+ cells. TCRdb's table, derived via immunoSEQ multiplex PCR, lists solely in-frame clones and lacks some. This sample has over 2 million clones, with about 95% found just once. The sequenced sample consisted of naive CD8+ T cells sorted from blood. These receptor sequences come from a man in his late teens or twenties in good health.

This clone was counted between two and nine times. This sample includes further DNA sequences coding for the same CDR3. V is TRBV27 and J is TRBJ2-1, with unresolved D. CDR3 length: 13 amino acids. The V gene's germline CDR1 is MNHEY and CDR2 SMNVEV (reference sequence). The germline V and J ends were trimmed by 3 bases and 0 bases, with 3 bases remaining between them. CDR3 bases: TGTGCCAGCAGTTTGAGCTCCTACAATGAGCAGTTCTTC. Its protein is CASSLSSYNEQFF.

This chain's CDR3 is CASSLRVLVDTDTQYF. The CDR3 DNA reads as TGTGCCAGCAGCTTAAGGGTGCTAGTCGACACAGATACGCAGTATTTT. This sequence joins TRBV7-9 and TRBJ2-3, with D hard to call. The CDR3 totals 16 residues. V was cut by 2 bases and J by 2 bases, with 14 bases left in between. CDR1 is SEHNR and CDR2 is FQNEAQ in the germline V gene (reference sequence).

This clone showed up just once. The chain uses TRBV27 and TRBJ2-5, with a weak D call TRBD2 (6 bases). This CDR3 is 14 amino acids long. Germline loops: CDR1 MNHEY, CDR2 SMNVEV (reference sequence). The germline V and J ends were trimmed by 3 bases and 1 base, with 9 bases remaining between them. CDR3: CASSFRDFQETQYF. CDR3 DNA sequence: TGTGCCAGCAGTTTCCGGGACTTCCAAGAGACCCAGTACTTC.

V and J are TRBV27 and TRBJ2-7; D is uncertain. The germline V and J ends were trimmed by 6 bases and 4 bases, with 10 bases remaining between them. The CDR3 covers 12 residues. From germline, CDR1 is MNHEY and CDR2 SMNVEV (reference sequence). CDR3 loop: CASSHQPYEQYF. In DNA form, the CDR3 reads TGTGCCAGCAGCCACCAACCTTACGAGCAGTACTTC.

V gene TRBV9 combines with J gene TRBJ1-6, with D possibly being TRBD1 (6 bases). V was cut by 3 bases and J by 10 bases, with 14 bases left in between. Germline CDR1 reads SGDLS; CDR2 reads YYNGEE. The CDR3 is 14 residues long. The CDR3 region is CASSEGGFGSPLHF. The CDR3, as DNA: TGTGCCAGCAGCGAGGGGGGATTCGGATCACCCCTCCACTTT.

On this clone itself: Within the sample, other DNA sequences also encode this same CDR3. The chain links TRBV5-6 to TRBJ2-1, with a weak D call TRBD1 (5 bases). The length of the CDR3 is 12 residues. CDR1 and CDR2 (germline): SGHDT, YYEEEE. V was trimmed by 4 bases and J by 7 bases, leaving 9 bases between them. The CDR3 DNA reads TGTGCCAGCAGCCCTTCAGGGAATGAGCAGTTCTTC. Translation gives CASSPSGNEQFF.

This chain uses TRBV7-9 with TRBJ1-6; TRBD1 might be the D (5 bases). Looked up from germline, CDR1 is SEHNR and CDR2 is FQNEAQ (reference sequence). The ends were cut back, 5 bases at V and 3 bases at J, with 8 bases in the middle. This CDR3 has 14 amino acids. CDR3 sequence (DNA): TGTGCCAGCAGCCACGACAGCTATAATTCACCCCTCCACTTT. It translates to CASSHDSYNSPLHF.

The chain is built from TRBV6-5 and TRBJ2-5; 8 bases are shared with TRBD2. V lost 5 bases, J lost 1 base, and 3 bases stayed unmatched. Germline-derived CDR1 and CDR2 are MNHEY and SVGAGI. The CDR3 is 14 amino acids. The DNA of the CDR3 is TGTGCCAGCAGTCGGGAGGGAATCCAAGAGACCCAGTACTTC. Its protein is CASSREGIQETQYF.

J is TRBJ2-2 and V is TRBV21-1. TRBV21-1 is a pseudogene locus. The CDR3 consists of 11 residues. The CDR3 loop reads CANQHTGELFF. Written as DNA, the CDR3 is TGTGCCAACCAACACACCGGGGAGCTGTTTTTT.

The chain is built from TRBV11-2 and TRBJ2-7; D is perhaps TRBD2 (5 bases). Trimming pared 2 bases from V and 5 bases from J, leaving 16 bases between. Germline CDR1 reads SGHAT; CDR2 reads FQNNGV. The CDR3 covers 15 residues. This chain's CDR3 is CASSLSARLPDEQYF. The CDR3 DNA follows: TGTGCCAGCAGCTTATCCGCAAGACTACCCGACGAGCAGTACTTC. The whole variable domain, remainder taken from reference TRBV11-2 and TRBJ2-7, is EAGVAQSPRYKIIEKRQSVAFWCNPISGHATLYWYQQILGQGPKLLIQFQNNGVVDDSQLPKDRFSAERLKGVDSTLKIQPAKLEDSAVYLCASSLSARLPDEQYFGPGTRLTVT.

This clone has a single count. The chain combines TRBV11-2 with TRBJ2-5; weak D call: TRBD1 (5 bases). V lost 0 bases, J lost 2 bases, and 10 bases lay in between. This CDR3 has 15 amino acids. Germline lookup yields CDR1 SGHAT and CDR2 FQNNGV. CDR3 residues: CASSLEFRDQETQYF. CDR3 bases: TGTGCCAGCAGCTTAGAGTTCAGGGATCAAGAGACCCAGTACTTC.

DNA of the CDR3: TGTGCCAGCATGGGGACTAGCGGGGGGGATGAGCAGTTCTTC. Translation gives CASMGTSGGDEQFF. The V gene is TRBV25-1, the J gene TRBJ2-1, with 16 bases fitting TRBD2. V shed 7 bases and J 8 bases; nucleotides not matched to a gene: 2. Germline CDR1 is MGHDK and CDR2 is SYGVNS. The CDR3 consists of 14 residues.

Notes on this clone: The sample contains more than one DNA sequence encoding this CDR3. This CDR3 is CASSLDLDEQFF. The CDR3 region has the DNA TGTGCCAGCAGCTTAGATCTCGATGAGCAGTTCTTC. This chain links TRBV11-2 with TRBJ2-1; no clear D gene. The CDR3 length is 12 residues. Trimming took off 0 bases at V and 8 bases at J, with 5 bases between the two ends. From germline, CDR1 is SGHAT and CDR2 FQNNGV.